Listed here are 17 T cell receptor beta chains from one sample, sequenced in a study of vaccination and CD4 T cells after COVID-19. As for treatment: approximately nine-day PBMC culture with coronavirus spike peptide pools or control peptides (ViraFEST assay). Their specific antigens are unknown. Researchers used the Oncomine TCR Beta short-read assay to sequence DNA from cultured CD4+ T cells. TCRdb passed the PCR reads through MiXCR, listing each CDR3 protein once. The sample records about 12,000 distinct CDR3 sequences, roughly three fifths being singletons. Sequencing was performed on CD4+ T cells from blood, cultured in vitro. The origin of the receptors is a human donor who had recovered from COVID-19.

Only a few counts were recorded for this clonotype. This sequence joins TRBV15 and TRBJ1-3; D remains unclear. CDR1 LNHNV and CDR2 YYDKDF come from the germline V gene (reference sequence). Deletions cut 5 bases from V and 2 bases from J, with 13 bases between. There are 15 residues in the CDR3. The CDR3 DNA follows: TGTGCCACCAGCCCCCAGCTAGGGCCTGGAAACACCATATATTTT. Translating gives CATSPQLGPGNTIYF.

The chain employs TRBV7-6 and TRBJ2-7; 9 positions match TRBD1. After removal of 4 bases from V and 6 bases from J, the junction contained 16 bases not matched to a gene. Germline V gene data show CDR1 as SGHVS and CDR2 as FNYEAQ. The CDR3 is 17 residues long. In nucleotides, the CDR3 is TGTGCCAGCAGCTCCGGGACAGGGTTGAGAGGGCAGGTCGAGCAGTACTTC. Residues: CASSSGTGLRGQVEQYF. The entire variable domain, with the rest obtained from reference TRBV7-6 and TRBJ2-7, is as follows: GAGVSQSPRYKVTKRGQDVALRCDPISGHVSLYWYRQALGQGPEFLTYFNYEAQQDKSGLPNDRFSAERPEGSISTLTIQRTEQRDSAMYRCASSSGTGLRGQVEQYFGPGTRLTVT.

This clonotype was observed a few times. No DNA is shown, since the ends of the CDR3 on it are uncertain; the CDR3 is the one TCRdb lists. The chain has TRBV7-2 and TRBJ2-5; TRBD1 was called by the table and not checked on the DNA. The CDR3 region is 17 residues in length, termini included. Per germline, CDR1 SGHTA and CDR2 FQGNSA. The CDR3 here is CASSTQPLSVGLGTLYF.

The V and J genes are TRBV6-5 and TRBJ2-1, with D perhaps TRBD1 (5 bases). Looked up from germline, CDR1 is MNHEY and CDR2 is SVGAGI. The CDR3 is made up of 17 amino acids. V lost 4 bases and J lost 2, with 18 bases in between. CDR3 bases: TGTGCCAGCAGTTCTAGGCAGGGCCAAACCACCTACAATGAGCAGTTCTTC. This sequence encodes CASSSRQGQTTYNEQFF.

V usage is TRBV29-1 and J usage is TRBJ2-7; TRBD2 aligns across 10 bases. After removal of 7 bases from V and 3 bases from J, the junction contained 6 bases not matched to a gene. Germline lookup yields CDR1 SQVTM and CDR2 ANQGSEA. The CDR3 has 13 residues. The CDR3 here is CSARASGSYEQYF. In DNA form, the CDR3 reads TGCAGCGCCAGGGCTAGCGGGAGCTACGAGCAGTACTTC.

In nucleotides, the CDR3 is TGCAGTGCTAGTCTCGTCAGGGGCTATGGCTACACCTTC. Its protein product is CSASLVRGYGYTF. The V gene is TRBV20-1, the J gene TRBJ1-2, with a weak D call TRBD1 (6 bases). The CDR3 has 13 residues. Germline CDR1 reads DFQATT; CDR2 reads SNEGSKA (reference sequence). V lost 3 bases, J lost 4 bases, and 12 bases lay in between.

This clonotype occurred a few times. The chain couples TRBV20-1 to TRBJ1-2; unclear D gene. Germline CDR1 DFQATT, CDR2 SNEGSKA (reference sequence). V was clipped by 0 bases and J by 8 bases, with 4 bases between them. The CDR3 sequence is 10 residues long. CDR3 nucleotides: TGCAGTGCTAGAGACAGGGGCTACACCTTC. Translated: CSARDRGYTF.

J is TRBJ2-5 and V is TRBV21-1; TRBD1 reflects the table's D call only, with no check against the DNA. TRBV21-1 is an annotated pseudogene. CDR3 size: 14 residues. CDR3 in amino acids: CASSKRTGKETQYF. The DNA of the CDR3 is TGTGCCAGCAGCAAGAGGACAGGGAAAGAGACCCAGTACTTC.

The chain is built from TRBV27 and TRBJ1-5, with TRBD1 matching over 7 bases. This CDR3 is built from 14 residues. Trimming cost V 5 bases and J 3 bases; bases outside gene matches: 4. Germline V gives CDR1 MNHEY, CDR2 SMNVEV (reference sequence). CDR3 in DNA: TGTGCCAGCAGTCCGGACAGGAACAATCAGCCCCAGCATTTT. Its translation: CASSPDRNNQPQHF.

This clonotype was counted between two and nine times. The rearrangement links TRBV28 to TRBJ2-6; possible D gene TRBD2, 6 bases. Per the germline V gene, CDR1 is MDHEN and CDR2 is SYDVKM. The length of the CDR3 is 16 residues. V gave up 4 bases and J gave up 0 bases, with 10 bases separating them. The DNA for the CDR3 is TGTGCCAGCAGTTCGGGAGAGAGCTCTGGGGCCAACGTCCTGACTTTC. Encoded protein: CASSSGESSGANVLTF.

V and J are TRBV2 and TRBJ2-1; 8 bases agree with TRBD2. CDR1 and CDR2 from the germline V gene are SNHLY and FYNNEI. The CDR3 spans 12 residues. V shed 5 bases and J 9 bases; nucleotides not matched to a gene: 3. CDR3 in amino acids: CASSPGLVEQFF. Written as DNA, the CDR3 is TGTGCCAGCAGTCCGGGACTAGTTGAGCAGTTCTTC.

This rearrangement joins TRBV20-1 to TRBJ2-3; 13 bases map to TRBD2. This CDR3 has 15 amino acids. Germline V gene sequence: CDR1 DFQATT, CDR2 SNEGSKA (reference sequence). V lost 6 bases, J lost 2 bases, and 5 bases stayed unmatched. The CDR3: CSAGLAGADTDTQYF. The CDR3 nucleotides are TGCAGTGCCGGACTAGCGGGAGCTGACACAGATACGCAGTATTTT.

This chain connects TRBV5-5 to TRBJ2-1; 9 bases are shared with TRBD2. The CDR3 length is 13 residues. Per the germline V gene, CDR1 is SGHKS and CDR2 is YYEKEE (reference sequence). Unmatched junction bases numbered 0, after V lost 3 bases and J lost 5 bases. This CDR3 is CASSWTSDNEQFF. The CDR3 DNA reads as TGTGCCAGCAGCTGGACTAGCGACAATGAGCAGTTCTTC.

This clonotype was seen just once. CDR3 region: CASSDHLQGGETQYF. As DNA, the CDR3 is TGTGCCAGCAGTGATCACCTCCAGGGGGGGGAGACCCAGTACTTC. The chain couples TRBV2 to TRBJ2-5; D assignment may be TRBD1 or TRBD2 (7 bases each). The CDR3 consists of 15 residues. Trimming took 3 bases from V and 5 from J, leaving 16 bases between them. Germline values: CDR1 SNHLY, CDR2 FYNNEI.

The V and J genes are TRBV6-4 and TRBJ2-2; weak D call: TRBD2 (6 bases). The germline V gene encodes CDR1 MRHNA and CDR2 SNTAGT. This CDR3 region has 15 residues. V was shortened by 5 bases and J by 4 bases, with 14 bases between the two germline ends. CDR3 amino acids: CASSTEGLGTGELFF. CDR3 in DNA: TGTGCCAGCAGTACGGAGGGTTTGGGCACCGGGGAGCTGTTTTTT.

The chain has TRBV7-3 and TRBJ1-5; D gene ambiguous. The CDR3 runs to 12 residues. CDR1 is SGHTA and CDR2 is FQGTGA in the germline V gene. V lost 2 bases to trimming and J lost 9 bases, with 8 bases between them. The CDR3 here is CASSLFTGPQHF. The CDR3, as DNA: TGTGCCAGCAGCTTATTTACTGGGCCCCAGCATTTT.

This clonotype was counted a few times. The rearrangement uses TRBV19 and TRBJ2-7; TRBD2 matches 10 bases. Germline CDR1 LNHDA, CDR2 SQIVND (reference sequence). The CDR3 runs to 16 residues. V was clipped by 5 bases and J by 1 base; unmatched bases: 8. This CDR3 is CASSDPSGRGSYEQYF. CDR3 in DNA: TGTGCCAGTAGTGACCCTAGCGGGAGAGGTTCCTACGAGCAGTACTTC.